This note documents a single T cell receptor (beta chain) sequence. Some clones are missing from TCRdb's copy, which holds only in-frame ones; the method was immunoSEQ multiplex PCR. Of over 250,000 clones in the sample, around 87% were seen once. These data are taken from a study of blood T cell repertoires in COVID-19. The sample taken for sequencing was peripheral blood. This clonotype originated in a woman aged 45 to 65 with acute or convalescent COVID-19.

This CDR3 reads CASSPSGTYSGNTIYF. The CDR3 DNA reads TGTGCCAGCTCACCCTCGGGGACTTACTCTGGAAACACCATATATTTT. This chain connects TRBV18 to TRBJ1-3, with D possibly being TRBD1 (5 bases). The V and J ends lost 3 bases and 0 bases respectively, with 12 bases between them. Germline values: CDR1 KGHSH, CDR2 LQKENI. The CDR3 runs to 16 residues.